This T cell receptor (beta chain) is from a study of cytomegalovirus exposure and HLA in healthy donors. General study results and limits: When presence/absence was analysed, sequencing depth was taken to be roughly uniform across donors. DRB1 showed the most TCR associations and HLA-C the fewest in a later analysis, as rates varied by HLA locus.

As for this clone: The antigen remains undetermined.

V was cut by 1 base and J by 7 bases, with 12 bases left in between. This CDR3 comprises 15 residues. Primers for the PCR totalled 60 Vbeta and 13 Jbeta. The data were produced by immunoSEQ multiplex PCR, yet TCRdb's version contains in-frame clones alone and is incomplete. The table lists about 130,000 clones, roughly four fifths of them singletons. This TCR derives from a woman in her 40s in good health and CMV-seropositive. The chain uses TRBV5-3 and TRBJ1-6; D remains ambiguous. TRBV5-3 is an ORF; its function is uncertain. The sample consisted of PBMCs. CDR3 region: CARSLTGLRNSPLHF. CDR3 nucleotide sequence: TGTGCCAGAAGCTTGACGGGGTTGAGGAATTCACCCCTCCACTTT.